This T cell receptor beta chain was profiled in a study of response to subunit inactivated influenza vaccine. Study-level findings and limits: Every seasonal influenza vaccination brings in few new T cells, the authors suggested.

In this sample, this clonotype turned up a few times. The antigen remains undetermined. TCRdb reprocessed the RT-PCR reads via MiXCR and lists one record per CDR3 protein. The top ten clones hold around 3% of a sample with 500,000 to 600,000 distinct CDR3 sequences, 16% of them seen once. Unmatched junction bases numbered 7, after V lost 2 bases and J lost 4 bases. CDR3 length equals 16 residues. Germline V gene data show CDR1 as LGHNA and CDR2 as YSLEER. This clonotype was obtained from a man aged 50-75 years who received an inactivated influenza vaccine. The sample was CD4+ T cells sorted from PBMCs, taken roughly 24 months after vaccination. The J gene is TRBJ2-1, the V gene TRBV4-3, with TRBD2 matching over 8 bases. The CDR3: CASSQSSGSAYNEQFF. CDR3 DNA: TGCGCCAGCAGCCAATCAAGCGGGAGTGCATACAATGAGCAGTTCTTC.